A selection of T cell receptor beta chains follows, all from one sample in a study of blood T cells in healthy people across ages. A single record per CDR3 protein comes from TCRdb applying MiXCR to the 5' RACE reads. The table has about 1.6 million distinct CDR3 sequences, about 31% seen once. The sample comprised blood. The receptors were gathered from a woman aged 25 to 39 in good health. Both conserved end residues are part of each CDR3. Fields, in order: clone size, V gene, D gene, J gene, CDR3 length, CDR3 protein, CDR3 DNA. D genes are given only for firm matches. Rows may omit the clone size; those that give it use once, few, many or a size class.

clone_size: NA; v_call: TRBV9; d_call: NA; j_call: TRBJ2-7; cdr3_length: 15; cdr3_aa: CASSVGQGGTYEQYF; cdr3_nt: TGTGCCAGCAGCGTAGGGCAGGGGGGGACCTACGAGCAGTACTTC
clone_size: NA; v_call: TRBV7-6; d_call: NA; j_call: TRBJ2-5; cdr3_length: 15; cdr3_aa: CASSLGPSWGETQYF; cdr3_nt: TGTGCCAGCAGCTTAGGCCCCTCCTGGGGGGAGACCCAGTACTTC
clone_size: NA; v_call: TRBV18; d_call: NA; j_call: TRBJ2-3; cdr3_length: 13; cdr3_aa: CASSPPTNRTQYF; cdr3_nt: TGTGCCAGCTCACCACCAACGAACCGGACGCAGTATTTT
clone_size: many; v_call: TRBV24-1; d_call: NA; j_call: TRBJ2-1; cdr3_length: 15; cdr3_aa: CATSAPGNSYNEQFF; cdr3_nt: TGTGCCACCAGTGCGCCGGGCAACTCCTACAATGAGCAGTTCTTC
clone_size: few; v_call: TRBV29-1; d_call: NA; j_call: TRBJ2-5; cdr3_length: 11; cdr3_aa: CSVKGGEAQYF; cdr3_nt: TGCAGCGTGAAAGGTGGGGAGGCCCAGTACTTC
clone_size: NA; v_call: TRBV15; d_call: NA; j_call: TRBJ2-1; cdr3_length: 17; cdr3_aa: CATSRGASRSSFNEQFF; cdr3_nt: TGTGCCACCAGCAGGGGGGCCTCCCGGAGCTCCTTCAATGAGCAGTTCTTC
clone_size: few; v_call: TRBV4-1; d_call: TRBD2; j_call: TRBJ2-1; cdr3_length: 16; cdr3_aa: CASSQDREGSYNEQFF; cdr3_nt: TGCGCCAGCAGCCAAGATCGGGAGGGCAGCTACAATGAGCAGTTCTTC
clone_size: few; v_call: TRBV20-1; d_call: NA; j_call: TRBJ2-3; cdr3_length: 12; cdr3_aa: CSGVGVTDTQYF; cdr3_nt: TGCAGTGGGGTTGGGGTGACAGATACGCAGTATTTT
clone_size: few; v_call: TRBV4-2; d_call: TRBD1; j_call: TRBJ2-2; cdr3_length: 17; cdr3_aa: CASSPHGQGGNTGELFF; cdr3_nt: TGTGCCAGCAGCCCGCACGGACAGGGAGGAAACACCGGGGAGCTGTTTTTT
clone_size: many; v_call: TRBV20-1; d_call: TRBD1; j_call: TRBJ1-5; cdr3_length: 16; cdr3_aa: CSARDAGTGGNQPQHF; cdr3_nt: TGCAGTGCTAGAGATGCCGGGACAGGGGGCAATCAGCCCCAGCATTTT
clone_size: few; v_call: TRBV2; d_call: NA; j_call: TRBJ2-1; cdr3_length: 13; cdr3_aa: CASSEVSFNEQFF; cdr3_nt: TGTGCCAGCAGTGAAGTCAGTTTCAATGAGCAGTTCTTC
clone_size: few; v_call: TRBV7-9; d_call: NA; j_call: TRBJ2-2; cdr3_length: 13; cdr3_aa: CASRLISTGELFF; cdr3_nt: TGTGCCAGCAGACTAATCTCCACCGGGGAGCTGTTTTTT
clone_size: few; v_call: TRBV10-3; d_call: NA; j_call: TRBJ2-3; cdr3_length: 14; cdr3_aa: CAISAGYRTDTQYF; cdr3_nt: TGTGCCATCAGTGCGGGTTACCGCACAGATACGCAGTATTTT
clone_size: few; v_call: TRBV27; d_call: NA; j_call: TRBJ1-4; cdr3_length: 15; cdr3_aa: CASSNLGVGNEKLFF; cdr3_nt: TGTGCCAGCAGTAATCTGGGGGTGGGTAATGAAAAACTGTTTTTT
clone_size: few; v_call: TRBV7-7; d_call: NA; j_call: TRBJ2-5; cdr3_length: 16; cdr3_aa: CASSALGGRVQETQYF; cdr3_nt: TGTGCCAGCAGCGCCCTGGGCGGCAGGGTGCAAGAGACCCAGTACTTC
clone_size: few; v_call: TRBV20-1; d_call: TRBD2; j_call: TRBJ2-3; cdr3_length: 15; cdr3_aa: CSALWGAGGQRTQYF; cdr3_nt: TGCAGTGCTCTTTGGGGAGCGGGGGGGCAACGTACGCAGTATTTT
clone_size: many; v_call: TRBV7-2; d_call: NA; j_call: TRBJ2-1; cdr3_length: 15; cdr3_aa: CASSLAFLSYNEQFF; cdr3_nt: TGTGCCAGCAGTCTAGCGTTTCTCTCCTACAATGAGCAGTTCTTC
clone_size: NA; v_call: TRBV2; d_call: TRBD1; j_call: TRBJ2-1; cdr3_length: 12; cdr3_aa: CASQNDRVEQFF; cdr3_nt: TGTGCCAGCCAGAACGACAGGGTTGAGCAGTTCTTC
clone_size: many; v_call: TRBV4-1; d_call: NA; j_call: TRBJ2-5; cdr3_length: 14; cdr3_aa: CASSQEEVTETQYF; cdr3_nt: TGCGCCAGCAGCCAAGAAGAGGTAACAGAGACCCAGTACTTC
clone_size: NA; v_call: TRBV20-1; d_call: TRBD1; j_call: TRBJ2-1; cdr3_length: 15; cdr3_aa: CSARGGTGGYNEQCF; cdr3_nt: TGCAGTGCTAGAGGAGGAACAGGGGGCTACAATGAGCAGTGCTTC
clone_size: NA; v_call: TRBV6-4; d_call: NA; j_call: TRBJ2-5; cdr3_length: 14; cdr3_aa: CASSHRVVQETQYF; cdr3_nt: TGTGCCAGCAGCCACAGGGTTGTCCAAGAGACCCAGTACTTC
clone_size: NA; v_call: TRBV20-1; d_call: NA; j_call: TRBJ1-5; cdr3_length: 14; cdr3_aa: CSARKGGGNQPQHF; cdr3_nt: TGCAGTGCTAGGAAGGGAGGGGGCAATCAGCCCCAGCATTTT